This entry lists 5 T cell receptor beta chains sequenced from one sample in a study of cytomegalovirus exposure and HLA in healthy donors (dated by TCRdb to the late 2010s). Library creation used the immunoSEQ multiplex PCR assay. The multiplex PCR relied on a mix of 60 forward primers for TCR Vbeta segments and 13 reverse primers for TCR Jbeta segments. TCRdb stores this immuneACCESS table with in-frame sequences only. Part of the clones is absent; in the studies checked, under half of the shortfall reflects unresolved V genes, and no reason is known for the rest. The sample records 150,000 to 200,000 clones, roughly 80% of which are singletons. The top ten clones comprise 1.9% of the sample. Sequences were obtained from PBMCs. All receptors derive from a human donor in good health.

The rearrangement links TRBV4-3 to TRBJ2-1; 7 bases match TRBD2. The CDR3 runs to 16 residues. Germline lookup yields CDR1 LGHNA and CDR2 YSLEER. V lost 0 bases, J lost 0 bases, and 2 bases stayed unmatched. DNA for the CDR3: TGCGCCAGCAGCCAAGAGTCTAGCGGCTCCTACAATGAGCAGTTCTTC. This gives the protein CASSQESSGSYNEQFF.

V gene TRBV18 combines with J gene TRBJ2-5; 8 bases agree with TRBD1. Germline trimming cut 5 bases from V and 4 bases from J; bases unmatched to any gene: 9. The CDR3 loop spans 15 amino acids. Looked up from germline, CDR1 is KGHSH and CDR2 is LQKENI. CDR3 protein: CASSTGRGLSETQYF. CDR3 DNA sequence: TGTGCCAGCTCAACAGGCAGGGGGCTTTCAGAGACCCAGTACTTC.

About this clone itself: Other DNA sequences from this sample encode an identical CDR3 as well. V is TRBV15 and J is TRBJ1-1; D not certain. The CDR3 sequence is 14 residues long. V lost 0 bases and J 1 base, leaving 6 bases between the germline ends. Germline V gene sequence: CDR1 LNHNV, CDR2 YYDKDF (reference sequence). The DNA for the CDR3 is TGTGCCACCAGCAGAGATCGGGGGAACACTGAAGCTTTCTTT. Amino acids: CATSRDRGNTEAFF. The variable domain in full, with the rest retrieved from reference TRBV15 and TRBJ1-1, is DAMVIQNPRYQVTQFGKPVTLSCSQTLNHNVMYWYQQKSSQAPKLLFHYYDKDFNNEADTPDNFQSRRPNTSFCFLDIRSPGLGDTAMYLCATSRDRGNTEAFFGQGTRLTVV.

This chain links TRBV7-8 with TRBJ2-2; 7 bases map to TRBD1. Germline values: CDR1 SGHVS, CDR2 FQNEAQ. V trimming: 5 bases; J trimming: 7 bases; junction bases outside the gene matches: 13. This CDR3 is 16 amino acids long. CDR3 in amino acids: CASSRPNRGKSGELFF. As DNA, the CDR3 is TGTGCCAGCAGCAGACCGAACAGGGGTAAGAGCGGGGAGCTGTTTTTT.

The V gene is TRBV6-6, the J gene TRBJ1-4; the D gene is possibly TRBD1 (6 bases). The CDR3 totals 15 residues. V was cut by 5 bases and J by 5 bases, with 15 bases left in between. Germline V lookup: CDR1 MNHNY, CDR2 SVGAGI (reference sequence). CDR3 residues: CASSRDRLTNEKLFF. Here the CDR3 DNA reads TGTGCCAGCAGTCGTGACAGGTTGACGAATGAAAAACTGTTTTTT.